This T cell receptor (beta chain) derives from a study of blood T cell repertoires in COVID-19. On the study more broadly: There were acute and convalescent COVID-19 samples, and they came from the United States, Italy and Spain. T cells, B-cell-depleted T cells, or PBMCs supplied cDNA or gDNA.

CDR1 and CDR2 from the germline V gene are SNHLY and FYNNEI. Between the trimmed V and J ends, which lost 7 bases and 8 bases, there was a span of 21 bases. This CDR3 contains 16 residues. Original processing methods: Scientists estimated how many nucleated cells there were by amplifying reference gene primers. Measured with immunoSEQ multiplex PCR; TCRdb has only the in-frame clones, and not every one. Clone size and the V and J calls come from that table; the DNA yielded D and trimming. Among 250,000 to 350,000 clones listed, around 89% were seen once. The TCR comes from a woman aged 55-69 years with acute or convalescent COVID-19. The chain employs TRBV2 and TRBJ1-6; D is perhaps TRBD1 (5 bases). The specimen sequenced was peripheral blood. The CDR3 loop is CASTRLSDREYSPLHF. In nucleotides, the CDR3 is TGTGCCAGCACCCGCCTGAGCGACAGAGAATATTCACCCCTCCACTTT.